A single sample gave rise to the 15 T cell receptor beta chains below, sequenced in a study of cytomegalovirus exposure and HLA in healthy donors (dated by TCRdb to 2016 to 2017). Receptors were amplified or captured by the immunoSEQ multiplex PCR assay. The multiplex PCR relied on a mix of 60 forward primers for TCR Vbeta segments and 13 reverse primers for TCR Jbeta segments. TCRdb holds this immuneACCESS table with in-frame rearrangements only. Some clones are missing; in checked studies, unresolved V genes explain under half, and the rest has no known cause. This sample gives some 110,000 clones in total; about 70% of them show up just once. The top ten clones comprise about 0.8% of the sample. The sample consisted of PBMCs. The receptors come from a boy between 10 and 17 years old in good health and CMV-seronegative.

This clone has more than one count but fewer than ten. CDR3 amino acids: CASSSTGVNTEAFF. The CDR3 DNA is TGTGCCAGCTCATCGACAGGGGTGAACACTGAAGCTTTCTTT. V and J are TRBV18 and TRBJ1-1; 8 bases agree with TRBD1. J was trimmed by 0 bases and V by 5 bases; bases with no gene match: 2. The length of the CDR3 is 14 residues. Germline V gene lookup returns CDR1 KGHSH and CDR2 LQKENI.

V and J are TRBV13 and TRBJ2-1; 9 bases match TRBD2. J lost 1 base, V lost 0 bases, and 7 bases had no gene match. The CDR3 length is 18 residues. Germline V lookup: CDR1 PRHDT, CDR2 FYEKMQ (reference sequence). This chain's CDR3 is CASSLGGLAGFSYNEQFF. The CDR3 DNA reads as TGTGCCAGCAGCTTAGGAGGCCTAGCGGGATTTTCCTACAATGAGCAGTTCTTC.

The CDR3 nucleotides read TGTGCCAGCAGGGAACAGGGGAAAAGCAATCAGCCCCAGCATTTT. As protein: CASREQGKSNQPQHF. The chain links TRBV2 to TRBJ1-5; 7 bases are a match to TRBD1. CDR1 is SNHLY and CDR2 is FYNNEI in the germline V gene. The ends lost 6 bases at V and 1 base at J; junction bases unmatched: 6. The CDR3 has 15 amino acids.

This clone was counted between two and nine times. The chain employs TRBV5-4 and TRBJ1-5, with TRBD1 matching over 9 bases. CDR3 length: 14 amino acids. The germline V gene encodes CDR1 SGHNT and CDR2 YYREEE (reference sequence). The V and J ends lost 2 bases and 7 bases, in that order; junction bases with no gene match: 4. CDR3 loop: CASSLQGARQPQHF. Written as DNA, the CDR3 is TGTGCCAGCAGCTTACAGGGGGCGAGGCAGCCCCAGCATTTT.

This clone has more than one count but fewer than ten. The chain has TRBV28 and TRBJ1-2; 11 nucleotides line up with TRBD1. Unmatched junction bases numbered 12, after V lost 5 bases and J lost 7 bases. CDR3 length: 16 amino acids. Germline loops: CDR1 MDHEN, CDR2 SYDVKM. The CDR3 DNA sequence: TGTGCCAGCAGTCCGTTCCGGACAGGGGGCTCAGGTGGCTACACCTTC. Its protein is CASSPFRTGGSGGYTF.

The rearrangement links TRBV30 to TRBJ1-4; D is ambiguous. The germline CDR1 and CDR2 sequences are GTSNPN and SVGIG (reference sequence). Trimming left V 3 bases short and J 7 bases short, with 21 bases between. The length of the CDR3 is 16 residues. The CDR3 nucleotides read TGTGCCTGGAGGGAGAGACGGCGTATTACGTCTGAAAAACTGTTTTTT. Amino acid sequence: CAWRERRRITSEKLFF.

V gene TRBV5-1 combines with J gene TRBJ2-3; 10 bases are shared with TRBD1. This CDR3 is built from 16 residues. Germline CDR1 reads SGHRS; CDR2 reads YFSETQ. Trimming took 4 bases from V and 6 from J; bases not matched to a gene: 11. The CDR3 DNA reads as TGCGCCAGCAGCCTGGAACCGGGACAGGGGTTGGATACGCAGTATTTT. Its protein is CASSLEPGQGLDTQYF.

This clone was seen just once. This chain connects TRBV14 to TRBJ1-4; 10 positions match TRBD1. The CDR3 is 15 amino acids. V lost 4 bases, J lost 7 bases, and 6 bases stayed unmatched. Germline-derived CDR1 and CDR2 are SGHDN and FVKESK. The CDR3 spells CASSPLDRGLEKLFF. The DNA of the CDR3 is TGTGCCAGCAGCCCGTTAGACAGGGGGCTTGAAAAACTGTTTTTT.

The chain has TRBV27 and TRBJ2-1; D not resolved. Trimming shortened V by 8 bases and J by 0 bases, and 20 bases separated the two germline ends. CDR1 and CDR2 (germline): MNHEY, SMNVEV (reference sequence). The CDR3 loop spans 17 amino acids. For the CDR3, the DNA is TGTGCCAGCGGCGGATACGAAGTACTAAGCTCCTACAATGAGCAGTTCTTC. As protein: CASGGYEVLSSYNEQFF.

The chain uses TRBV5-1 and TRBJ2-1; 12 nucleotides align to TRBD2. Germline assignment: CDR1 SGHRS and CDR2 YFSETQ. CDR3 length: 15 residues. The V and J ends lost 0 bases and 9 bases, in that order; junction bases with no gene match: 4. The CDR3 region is CASSLAGLAGTEQFF. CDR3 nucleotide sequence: TGCGCCAGCAGCTTGGCCGGACTAGCGGGAACTGAGCAGTTCTTC.

CDR3 residues: CASSVSTQGEATEAFF. The CDR3 DNA reads TGTGCCAGCAGTGTGTCCACGCAGGGGGAGGCCACTGAAGCTTTCTTT. The chain combines TRBV6-1 with TRBJ1-1, with TRBD1 identical over 7 bases. This CDR3 spans 16 amino acids. Losses at the gene ends were 4 bases for V and 4 bases for J; bases not matched to a gene: 12. Germline V gives CDR1 MNHNS, CDR2 SASEGT.

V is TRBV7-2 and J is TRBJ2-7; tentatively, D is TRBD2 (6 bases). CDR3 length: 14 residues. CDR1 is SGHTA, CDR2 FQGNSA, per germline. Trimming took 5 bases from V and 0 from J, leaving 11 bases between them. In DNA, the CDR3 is TGTGCCAGCAGCGAACGGGGGAACTCCTACGAGCAGTACTTC. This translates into CASSERGNSYEQYF.

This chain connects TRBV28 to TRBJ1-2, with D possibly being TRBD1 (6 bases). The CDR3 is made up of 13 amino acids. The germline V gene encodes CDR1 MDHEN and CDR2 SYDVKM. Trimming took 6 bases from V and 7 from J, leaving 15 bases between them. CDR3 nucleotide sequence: TGTGCCAGCAGGCCCAGGGGTTGGGGTGGCTACACCTTC. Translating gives CASRPRGWGGYTF.

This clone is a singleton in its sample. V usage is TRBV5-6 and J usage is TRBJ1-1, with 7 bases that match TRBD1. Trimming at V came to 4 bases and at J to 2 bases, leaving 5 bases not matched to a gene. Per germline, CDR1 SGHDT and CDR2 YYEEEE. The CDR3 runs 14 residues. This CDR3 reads CASSPTGINTEAFF. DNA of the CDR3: TGTGCCAGCAGCCCGACAGGGATCAACACTGAAGCTTTCTTT.

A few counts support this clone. The CDR3: CATSREWDSYGYTF. The CDR3, as DNA: TGTGCCACCAGCAGAGAATGGGACAGCTATGGCTACACCTTC. This sequence joins TRBV15 and TRBJ1-2; 7 positions agree with TRBD1. The J segment lost 4 bases and the V segment lost 0 bases, leaving 2 bases of the junction unmatched. The CDR3 extends over 14 amino acids. Germline CDR1 reads LNHNV; CDR2 reads YYDKDF (reference sequence). The full variable domain, with the rest looked up from reference TRBV15 and TRBJ1-2, is DAMVIQNPRYQVTQFGKPVTLSCSQTLNHNVMYWYQQKSSQAPKLLFHYYDKDFNNEADTPDNFQSRRPNTSFCFLDIRSPGLGDTAMYLCATSREWDSYGYTFGSGTRLTVV.